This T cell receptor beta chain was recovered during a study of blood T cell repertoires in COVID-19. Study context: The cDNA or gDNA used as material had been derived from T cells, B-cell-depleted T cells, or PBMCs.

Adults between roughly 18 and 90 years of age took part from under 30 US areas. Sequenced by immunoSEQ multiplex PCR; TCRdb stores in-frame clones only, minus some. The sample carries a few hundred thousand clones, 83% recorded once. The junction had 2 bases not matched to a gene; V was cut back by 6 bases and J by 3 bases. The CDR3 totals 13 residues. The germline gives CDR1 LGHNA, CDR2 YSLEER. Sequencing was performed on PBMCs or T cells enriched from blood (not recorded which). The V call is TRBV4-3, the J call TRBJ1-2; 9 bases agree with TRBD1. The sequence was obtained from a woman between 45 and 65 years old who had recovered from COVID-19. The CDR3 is CASRGDRDYGYTF. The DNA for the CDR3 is TGCGCCAGCAGGGGGGACAGGGACTATGGCTACACCTTC.